This passage covers 25 T cell receptor beta chains from one sample sequenced in a study of T-cell memory formation after mild COVID-19. MiXCR was run by TCRdb on the 5' RACE reads, yielding one entry per CDR3 protein. The sample has 470,000 or so distinct CDR3 sequences; 18% are singletons. The sequenced sample was PBMCs or a T cell subset sorted from them (not recorded which). Receptors originate from an adult woman who had mild COVID-19 (a few samples of this study predate the infection). Cell type and time point are not known.

This clonotype was counted only a few times. The chain couples TRBV7-2 to TRBJ1-1, with a tentative D call TRBD1 (6 bases). CDR1 is SGHTA and CDR2 is FQGNSA in the germline V gene. The CDR3 spans 15 residues. Between the trimmed V and J ends, which lost 2 bases and 4 bases, there was a span of 14 bases. DNA for the CDR3: TGTGCCAGCAGCTTAATGGACAGTGCGCTCACTGAAGCTTTCTTT. It translates to CASSLMDSALTEAFF. Full variable domain (rest looked up from reference TRBV7-2 and TRBJ1-1): GAGVSQSPSNKVTEKGKDVELRCDPISGHTALYWYRQSLGQGLEFLIYFQGNSAPDKSGLPSDRFSAERTGGSVSTLTIQRTQQEDSAVYLCASSLMDSALTEAFFGQGTRLTVV.

The chain couples TRBV12-3 or TRBV12-4 to TRBJ2-1, with 10 bases aligning to TRBD1. Trimming cost V 10 bases and J 8 bases; bases outside gene matches: 11. The CDR3 sequence is 14 residues long. In DNA, the CDR3 is TGTGCCACGGGTGGAGACAGGGGGCGCGATGAGCAGTTCTTC. Its protein is CATGGDRGRDEQFF.

This clonotype was seen more than once but under ten times. The chain uses TRBV25-1 and TRBJ2-7; no clear D gene. Germline V CDR1 and CDR2: MGHDK, SYGVNS. This CDR3 contains 13 residues. With 9 bases removed from V and 0 bases from J, the gap between germline ends came to 12 bases. CDR3 protein: CASSRAPSYEQYF. CDR3 in DNA: TGTGCCAGTTCACGGGCTCCCTCCTACGAGCAGTACTTC.

This CDR3 is CASSQWGNIQYF. CDR3 DNA sequence: TGTGCCAGCAGTCAATGGGGGAACATTCAGTACTTC. J is TRBJ2-4 and V is TRBV12-3 or TRBV12-4; D may match TRBD1 or TRBD2 (5 bases each). Trimming left V 5 bases short and J 7 bases short, with 9 bases between. The CDR3 spans 12 residues.

This clonotype has a handful of counts. The chain carries TRBV5-1 and TRBJ2-5; no reliable D call. Per germline, CDR1 SGHRS and CDR2 YFSETQ. Trimming left V 3 bases short and J 2 bases short, with 17 bases between. The CDR3 loop spans 16 amino acids. As DNA, the CDR3 is TGCGCCAGCAGCTCCCCTGTGGCAGGAGTTCAAGAGACCCAGTACTTC. This sequence encodes CASSSPVAGVQETQYF.

This clonotype was recorded a few times. The chain combines TRBV12-3 or TRBV12-4 with TRBJ2-7; 10 bases match TRBD2. CDR3 length: 16 residues. Trimming removed 5 bases from V and 0 bases from J; junction bases left unmatched: 7. CDR3 amino acids: CASSRSSSGGSYEQYF. The CDR3 DNA reads TGTGCCAGCAGTCGTTCCTCTAGCGGGGGCTCCTACGAGCAGTACTTC.

The chain joins TRBV11-2 to TRBJ1-1; D gene unclear. In germline, CDR1 is SGHAT, CDR2 FQNNGV. V lost 3 bases to trimming and J lost 7 bases, with 9 bases between them. This CDR3 has 12 residues. The CDR3 spells CASSLRGFEAFF. The CDR3 nucleotides read TGTGCCAGCAGCTTGCGGGGATTTGAAGCTTTCTTT. The full variable domain, with the rest looked up from reference TRBV11-2 and TRBJ1-1, is EAGVAQSPRYKIIEKRQSVAFWCNPISGHATLYWYQQILGQGPKLLIQFQNNGVVDDSQLPKDRFSAERLKGVDSTLKIQPAKLEDSAVYLCASSLRGFEAFFGQGTRLTVV.

The chain carries TRBV7-8 and TRBJ2-7; D remains ambiguous. CDR3 length: 14 residues. V lost 4 bases and J lost 5, with 15 bases in between. CDR1 and CDR2 from the germline V gene are SGHVS and FQNEAQ. The CDR3, as DNA: TGTGCCAGCAGCTCCAATAGGGTGGGGAACGAGCAGTACTTC. Translated, it gives CASSSNRVGNEQYF.

Worth noting for this clonotype: A read error may account for a junction end that differs from germline. The chain employs TRBV27 and TRBJ2-1; a possible D gene is TRBD2 (5 bases). The germline gives CDR1 MNHEY, CDR2 SMNVEV (reference sequence). There are 14 residues in the CDR3. DNA of the CDR3: TGTGTCAGCCGTGACGGGAACTCCTACAATGAGCAGTTCTTC. This gives the protein CVSRDGNSYNEQFF.

The chain recombines TRBV12-3 or TRBV12-4 with TRBJ2-7; TRBD2 agrees at 15 bases. V lost 5 bases, J lost 9 bases, and 5 bases stayed unmatched. CDR3 length: 14 amino acids. DNA of the CDR3: TGTGCCAGCAGTCAGGGACTAGCGGGGGGAGTGCAGTACTTC. Its translation is CASSQGLAGGVQYF.

This clonotype appeared a few times. The chain joins TRBV4-2 to TRBJ2-3, with 8 bases matching TRBD2. Germline V gene lookup returns CDR1 LGHNA and CDR2 YNFKEQ. The V gene end was trimmed by 1 base and the J gene end by 2 bases; junction bases not matched to a gene: 14. The CDR3 length is 19 residues. The CDR3 region is CASSQVVENSGGNTDTQYF. CDR3 bases: TGTGCCAGCAGCCAAGTCGTTGAAAACAGCGGGGGTAACACAGATACGCAGTATTTT.

This clonotype appeared a few times. This chain joins TRBV20-1 and TRBJ1-1, with no clear D. Trimming removed 5 bases at V and 6 bases at J, with 10 bases between. CDR3 length: 11 residues. Per germline, CDR1 DFQATT and CDR2 SNEGSKA (reference sequence). The CDR3 here is CSARRGSEAFF. CDR3 coding DNA: TGCAGTGCTCGTCGAGGTTCTGAAGCTTTCTTT.

The V call is TRBV6-2 or TRBV6-3, the J call TRBJ2-3; 9 bases match TRBD2. CDR3 length equals 14 residues. CDR1 and CDR2 from the germline V gene are MNHEY and SVGEGT. Trimming took 10 bases from V and 2 from J; bases not matched to a gene: 7. CDR3 in DNA: TGTGCCATCCAGAGCGGGGGGTTCACAGATACGCAGTATTTT. This translates into CAIQSGGFTDTQYF.

The gene calls are TRBV6-2 or TRBV6-3 and TRBJ2-1, with 10 bases matching TRBD2. The CDR3 runs to 17 residues. Germline trimming cut 5 bases from V and 4 bases from J; bases unmatched to any gene: 11. Germline V gene lookup returns CDR1 MNHEY and CDR2 SVGEGT. CDR3 residues: CASSTLRLAGVYNEQFF. CDR3 in DNA: TGTGCCAGCAGTACCCTTCGGCTAGCGGGGGTATACAATGAGCAGTTCTTC.

The chain joins TRBV3-1 to TRBJ2-7; the match to TRBD2 covers 12 bases. CDR3 length equals 14 residues. Germline V CDR1 and CDR2: LGHDT, YNNKEL (reference sequence). Trimming removed 8 bases from V and 6 bases from J; junction bases left unmatched: 8. Here the CDR3 reads CASGKLAGGSEQYF. DNA of the CDR3: TGTGCCAGCGGCAAACTAGCGGGAGGCTCCGAGCAGTACTTC.

The chain joins TRBV9 to TRBJ1-1, with D possibly TRBD1 on 5 matching bases. The V end lost 0 bases, the J end lost 1 base, and 13 bases lay between the germline ends. Germline CDR1 is SGDLS and CDR2 is YYNGEE. The CDR3 loop spans 16 amino acids. In DNA, the CDR3 is TGTGCCAGCAGCGTAGGCTCAGGGATAGCGAACACTGAAGCTTTCTTT. Translating gives CASSVGSGIANTEAFF. Drawing the rest from reference TRBV9 and TRBJ1-1, the complete variable domain is DSGVTQTPKHLITATGQRVTLRCSPRSGDLSVYWYQQSLDQGLQFLIQYYNGEERAKGNILERFSAQQFPDLHSELNLSSLELGDSALYFCASSVGSGIANTEAFFGQGTRLTVV.

The V call is TRBV7-2, the J call TRBJ2-2; 11 bases map to TRBD2. The CDR3 has 17 residues. J lost 4 bases, V lost 2 bases, and 6 bases had no gene match. In germline, CDR1 is SGHTA, CDR2 FQGNSA. The CDR3 DNA is TGTGCCAGCAGCTTATGGACTAGCGGGTCGGGCACCGGGGAGCTGTTTTTT. Its protein is CASSLWTSGSGTGELFF.

The chain combines TRBV18 with TRBJ2-1, with 11 bases aligning to TRBD2. There are 16 residues in the CDR3. The V gene's germline CDR1 is KGHSH and CDR2 LQKENI. With 8 bases clipped from V and 5 bases from J, the junction kept 11 bases outside the gene matches. This chain's CDR3 is CASLVAGGPVNNEQFF. Written as DNA, the CDR3 is TGTGCCAGCCTCGTAGCGGGAGGGCCCGTCAACAATGAGCAGTTCTTC.

This clonotype was seen a few times. The chain has TRBV15 and TRBJ2-7; D is possibly TRBD1 (7 bases). The CDR3 is 14 residues long. Per germline, CDR1 LNHNV and CDR2 YYDKDF (reference sequence). Deletions cut 4 bases from V and 3 bases from J, with 13 bases between. The CDR3 coding sequence is TGTGCCACCAGCAAAGGAGGGGGCAGCTACGAGCAGTACTTC. It specifies CATSKGGGSYEQYF.

This clonotype occurred many times. This chain connects TRBV7-2 to TRBJ2-5, with D possibly matching TRBD1 (6 bases). Germline lookup yields CDR1 SGHTA and CDR2 FQGNSA. The length of the CDR3 is 13 residues. Trimming cost V 6 bases and J 0 bases, with 8 bases left between them. This CDR3 is CASSQGYQETQYF. For the CDR3, the DNA is TGTGCCAGCAGTCAGGGGTACCAAGAGACCCAGTACTTC.

This clonotype has a count of ten or more. The chain carries TRBV5-1 and TRBJ2-2; TRBD1 matches 7 bases. The trim removed 2 bases at V and 6 bases at J, leaving 1 base unmatched. Germline V gene lookup returns CDR1 SGHRS and CDR2 YFSETQ. The CDR3 spans 13 residues. As DNA, the CDR3 is TGCGCCAGCAGCTTACAGGGGTCCGGGGAGCTGTTTTTT. Encoded protein: CASSLQGSGELFF.

This chain joins TRBV21-1 and TRBJ2-7; the D call of TRBD1 is as the table states it, not checked on the DNA. TRBV21-1 is described as a pseudogene. The CDR3 is 14 residues long. CDR3 sequence: CASSKGQGIYEQYF. The CDR3 coding sequence is TGTGCCAGCAGCAAAGGACAGGGGATCTACGAGCAGTACTTC.

The chain recombines TRBV29-1 with TRBJ1-2; D is uncertain. The germline V gene encodes CDR1 SQVTM and CDR2 ANQGSEA. The V end was cut by 4 bases, the J end by 3 bases, with 15 bases between. The CDR3 contains 14 residues. Here the CDR3 reads CSVGGKGTDYGYTF. CDR3 DNA sequence: TGCAGCGTTGGGGGTAAAGGCACCGACTATGGCTACACCTTC.

The chain combines TRBV7-9 with TRBJ2-4; D may match TRBD1 or TRBD2 (5 bases each). V lost 3 bases, J lost 1 base, and 19 bases lay in between. Germline V gene lookup returns CDR1 SEHNR and CDR2 FQNEAQ (reference sequence). This CDR3 contains 18 residues. The CDR3 DNA reads as TGTGCCAGCAGCTTGGTTTCGGGGCGGAGAGGCGCCAAAAACATTCAGTACTTC. Translating it yields CASSLVSGRRGAKNIQYF.

The chain uses TRBV7-8 and TRBJ2-5; D is unresolved. Trimming shortened V by 6 bases and J by 2 bases, and 10 bases separated the two germline ends. Germline lookup yields CDR1 SGHVS and CDR2 FQNEAQ. The CDR3 consists of 13 residues. The CDR3 reads CASRPDFQETQYF. CDR3 DNA sequence: TGTGCCAGCAGGCCAGACTTTCAAGAGACCCAGTACTTC.